Sequencing of this T cell receptor (beta chain) was carried out in a study of a mutant IDH1 vaccine in newly diagnosed glioma listed by TCRdb under 2021. Some background on the complete study: Vaccination started 4-6 weeks after radiotherapy alone, or was given together with temozolomide cycles in the groups whose treatment included chemotherapy. Of the approximately 30 treated patients, around 62% were male and approximately 40% were female, and a mean age of roughly 41 years was recorded. Prior to enrollment, patients had been given standard therapy consisting of radiotherapy alone, temozolomide alone, or radiochemotherapy with temozolomide, with the combination given to most patients. The week-35 safety follow-up took place at visit V12, and the week-47 end of study took place at visit V13. Six visits were used for peripheral blood collection: V03 (baseline), V05, V07, V10, V12 and V13. Longitudinal TCRB deep sequencing was done for some 25 treated patients, wherever samples were available for exploratory analyses.

A note on this clone: The specificity of this receptor is unknown. No base quality information exists; no much larger clone differs at one position.

Here is what the overall study found, with its caveats: According to the authors, sample limitations meant that analyses of patient blood samples could not be reproduced. Pseudoprogression seemed to be unrelated to changes in the top peripheral T cell clonotypes found by TCRB sequencing. Availability determined which PBMC samples were chosen for TCRB deep sequencing. Immune responses induced by the vaccine were seen in around 93% of patients across multiple MHC alleles.

From its cysteine to its phenylalanine, the CDR3 spans 16 amino acids. CDR3 DNA only is kept here, 48 bases in frame from base 1. The germline V gene specifies MNHNS as CDR1 and SASEGT as CDR2. At the junction V is shortened by 3 bases and J by 3 bases, with 12 bases in between. Receptor libraries were prepared by the immunoSEQ multiplex PCR assay. Rearranged TCR beta chain sequences were amplified using the hsTCRB Kit according to the manufacturer's protocol. TCRB libraries were sequenced on an Illumina MiSeq. Under the source paper's analysis protocol: The proprietary platform of the kit vendor was used for demultiplexing, trimming and gene mapping. TCRdb mirrors the immuneACCESS table, restricted to in-frame sequences. Some clones are absent from its copies; in checked studies, under half trace to an unresolved V gene, and the reason for the others is unknown. V and J calls and clone size are given by that table; D and trimming were obtained from the DNA. The sample data list 53,000 or so clones, and more than 65% of these were observed just once. The ten top clones hold approximately 6.3% of the sample.

The sample's time point label, in plain terms: week 35, safety follow-up. Each vaccine dose, consisting of 300 ug of a 20-mer mutant IDH1 peptide in Montanide, was administered subcutaneously with topical imiquimod. Eight vaccinations were administered to patients in weeks 1, 3, 5, 7, 11, 15, 19 and 23, corresponding to visits V03 through V10. The donors had newly diagnosed IDH1-mutant astrocytomas of WHO grade 3 or 4 that showed loss of nuclear ATRX. The samples were drawn from NOA16, a multicentre, single-arm, open-label phase I trial in Germany that tested a mutant IDH1 peptide vaccine in humans for the first time. Genomic DNA for TCRB sequencing was isolated from EDTA blood with the DNeasy Blood and Tissue Kit.

The rearranged chain carries TRBV6-1 and TRBJ2-6, with TRBD2 as a weak D call on 6 bases. The sequencing used PBMCs, collected from a glioma patient whose treatment included an IDH1 peptide vaccine. The source is a man between 40 and 49 years old with glioma. The DNA is as follows: TGTGCCAGCAGTGAGAGTTTGCGGGGTGGGGCCAACGTCCTGACTTTC. The translation is CASSESLRGGANVLTF.